This T cell receptor (beta chain) was sequenced in a study of T cells after yellow fever vaccination. The study, taken as a whole, reports: Repertoires sorted by FACS could include abundant clonotypes that are contaminants from the bulk population.

About this clonotype: Antigen: not known.

TCRdb redid the calling of the 5' RACE reads with MiXCR, one entry per CDR3 protein. Here the sample spans 300,000 to 350,000 distinct CDR3 sequences, around 8.1% being singletons. With 0 bases removed from V and 6 bases from J, the gap between germline ends came to 17 bases. Germline lookup yields CDR1 DFQATT and CDR2 SNEGSKA (reference sequence). The CDR3 spans 16 residues. The chain uses TRBV20-1 and TRBJ2-2, with D perhaps being TRBD1 or TRBD2 (5 bases each). This TCR came from a man aged 18 to 35 who received the YFV17D yellow fever vaccine. This sample comprised PBMCs, obtained around 45 days after the first yellow fever vaccination. The chain's CDR3 is CSARESLGVTSGELFF. CDR3 in DNA: TGCAGTGCTAGAGAATCCTTGGGGGTAACGTCCGGGGAGCTGTTTTTT.